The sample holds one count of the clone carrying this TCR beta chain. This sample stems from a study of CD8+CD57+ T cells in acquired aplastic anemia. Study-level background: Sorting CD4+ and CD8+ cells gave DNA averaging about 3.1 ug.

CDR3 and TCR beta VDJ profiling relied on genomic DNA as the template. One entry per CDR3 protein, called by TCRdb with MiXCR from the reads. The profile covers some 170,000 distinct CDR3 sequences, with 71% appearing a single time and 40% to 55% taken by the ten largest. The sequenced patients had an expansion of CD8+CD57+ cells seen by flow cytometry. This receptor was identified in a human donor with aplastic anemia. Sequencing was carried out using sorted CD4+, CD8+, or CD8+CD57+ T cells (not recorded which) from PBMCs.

The chain's CDR3 is CASRWDPQETQYF. CDR3 bases: TGCGCCAGCCGGTGGGACCCTCAAGAGACCCAGTACTTC. This chain connects TRBV5-1 to TRBJ2-5; D might be TRBD1 or TRBD2, each matching 5 bases. This CDR3 is built from 13 residues. V shed 7 bases and J shed 2 bases, with 12 bases lying between them. Germline V CDR1 and CDR2: SGHRS, YFSETQ.